This TCR beta chain was profiled in a study of PD-1 blockade in classical Hodgkin lymphoma. This CDR3 is built from 17 residues. Per germline, CDR1 SGHTA and CDR2 FQGNSA. With 4 bases removed from V and 7 bases from J, the gap between germline ends came to 23 bases. Each patient experienced a relapse that followed autologous stem cell transplantation, and brentuximab vedotin exposure varied. Assay used: immunoSEQ multiplex PCR; TCRdb lists only in-frame clones, some missing. The sample yields 65,000 to 95,000 clones, under 90% seen once. This receptor was identified in a human donor with classical Hodgkin lymphoma. The chain employs TRBV7-2 and TRBJ1-3; D is perhaps TRBD1 (5 bases). The material sequenced was peripheral blood mononuclear cells (PBMCs), taken at baseline. The CDR3 sequence: CASSSFPGTTPVNTIYF. The CDR3 nucleotides read TGTGCCAGCAGCTCCTTTCCGGGGACCACCCCTGTTAACACCATATATTTT.